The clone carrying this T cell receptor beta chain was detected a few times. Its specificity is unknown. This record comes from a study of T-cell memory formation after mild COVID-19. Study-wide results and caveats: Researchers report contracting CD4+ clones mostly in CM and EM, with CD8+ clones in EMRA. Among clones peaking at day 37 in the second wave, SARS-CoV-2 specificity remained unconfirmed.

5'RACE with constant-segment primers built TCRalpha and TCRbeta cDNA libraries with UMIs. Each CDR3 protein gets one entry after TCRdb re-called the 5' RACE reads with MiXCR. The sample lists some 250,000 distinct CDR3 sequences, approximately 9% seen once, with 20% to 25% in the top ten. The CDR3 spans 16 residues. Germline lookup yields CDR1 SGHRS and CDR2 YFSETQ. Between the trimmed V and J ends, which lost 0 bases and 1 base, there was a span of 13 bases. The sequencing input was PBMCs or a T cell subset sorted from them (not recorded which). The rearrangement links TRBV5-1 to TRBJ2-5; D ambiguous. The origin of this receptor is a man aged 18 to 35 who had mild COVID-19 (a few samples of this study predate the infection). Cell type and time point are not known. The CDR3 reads CASSLGLEYGQETQYF. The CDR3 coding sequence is TGCGCCAGCAGCTTGGGGCTGGAGTACGGCCAAGAGACCCAGTACTTC.